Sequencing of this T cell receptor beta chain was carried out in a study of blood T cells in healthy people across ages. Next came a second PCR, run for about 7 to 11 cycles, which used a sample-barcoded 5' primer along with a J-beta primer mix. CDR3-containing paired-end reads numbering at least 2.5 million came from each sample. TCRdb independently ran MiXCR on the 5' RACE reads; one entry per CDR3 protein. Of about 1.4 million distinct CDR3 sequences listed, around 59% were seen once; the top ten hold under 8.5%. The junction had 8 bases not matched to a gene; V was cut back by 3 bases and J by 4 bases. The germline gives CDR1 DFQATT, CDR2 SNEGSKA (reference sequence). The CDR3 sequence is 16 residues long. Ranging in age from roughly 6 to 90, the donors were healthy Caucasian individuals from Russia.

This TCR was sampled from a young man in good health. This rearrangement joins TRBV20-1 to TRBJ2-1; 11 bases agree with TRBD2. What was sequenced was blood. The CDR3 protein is CSASRPGLAAYNEQFF. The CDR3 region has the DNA TGCAGTGCTAGCCGACCGGGACTAGCGGCATACAATGAGCAGTTCTTC.